This section outlines one T cell receptor (beta chain) sequence together with its context. No cognate antigen has been identified for it. No much larger clone exists at a distance of one base, and base qualities are not known. CDR1 and CDR2 were assigned from the germline V gene as MRHNA and SNTAGT. The CDR3 covers 16 residues, taking in both the cysteine and the phenylalanine. Of all the DNA, just the CDR3 is kept, 48 bases in frame from base 1. Trimming removed 2 bases from V and 2 bases from J, leaving 16 bases between the germline ends. Healthy HIV-negative adults with no recently reported acute infections or vaccinations were included as donors. Every donor was a Caucasian adult residing in Nashville, Tennessee, USA. CD4+ T cells were enriched by magnetic negative selection, after which naive cells were positively selected on CD45RA and the negative fraction was taken as the memory subset. Blood was obtained by leukapheresis, after which PBMCs were separated by Ficoll-Histopaque density gradient centrifugation and cryopreserved in liquid nitrogen vapor phase. Analytical flow cytometry was used to check the purity and quantity of each magnetically sorted T cell population. From each sorted fraction, genomic DNA was isolated and quantified by UV absorbance on a Nanodrop 2000c.

The record originates from a study of shared clonotypes between healthy human individuals (TCRdb year 2020). For context, the study as a whole: The cohort comprised two women and a few men aged 18 to 49 years. Per donor, three plates each were used for CD4 naive and CD4 memory, two for CD8 naive, and one for CD8 memory. Blood TCR repertoires of roughly 5 healthy adults were deeply sequenced to estimate repertoire size and the extent of clonotype sharing between individuals. Libraries were prepared and TCR repertoires were sequenced by different laboratories using diverse techniques, in order to increase sequencing depth and limit assay-specific biases. Per donor, leukapheresis produced somewhere between about 0.94 and 9 billion PBMCs.

TCR CDR3 regions were amplified from genomic DNA by multiplex PCR using the deep immunoSEQ assay. For each cell subset, the extracted genomic DNA was distributed evenly across all wells of several immunoSEQ 96-well plates, and each plate served as one replicate. For sorted subsets, 150 to 250 ng genomic DNA, equal to tens of thousands of T cell genomes, was loaded into each replicate PCR. Purified libraries were measured with a Qubit 3.0 fluorometer, size-checked on a Bioanalyzer 2100, and measured again with the KAPA Library Quantification kit. Every immunoSEQ 96-well plate was sequenced on a dedicated single-read 150-cycle Illumina NextSeq 550 flow cell. The original pipeline was this. Because the immunoSEQ output held only junctional sequences and lacked quality scores, the filtering could not match the filtering applied to full-length reads. To assign V/J genes and CDR3, sequences were annotated against IMGT germline references using PyIR, a Python wrapper for IgBLAST v1.9. Reads were filtered out if the reads had weak V/J assignments (E-value above 1e-6), no CDR3, stop codons, out-of-frame junctions, or ambiguous translated residues. A V3J clonotype was defined by an identical inferred V gene, J gene, and CDR3 amino acid sequence. Percentage overlap between repertoires was computed as shared unique clonotypes divided by the size of the smaller repertoire. Three approaches were used to assess repertoire richness: RTK rarefaction, the Chao1 estimator, and Recon v2.1 estimates of unobserved clonotypes. Generation probabilities were computed with OLGA for all TCRbeta clonotypes obtained by the gDNA method from four donors. TCRdb's version of the immuneACCESS table is confined to in-frame rearrangements and falls short of the full clone set. An unresolved V gene accounts for under half of the shortfall where checked; the remainder is of unknown origin. V and J calls and clone size follow that table, whereas D and trimming were derived from the DNA. The sample includes under 1,100,000 clones, with around three quarters observed a single time. The ten largest account for 0.5% to 0.65% of the sample.

The paper as a whole reports these results and caveats: Based on pairwise subsampling, the degree of clonotype sharing among donors was expected to be affected by sequencing depth. Clonotypes shared by all four sorted-subset donors showed higher generation probabilities than non-shared clonotypes. Sampling was restricted to blood, and TCR repertoires in tissues likely differ from the TCR repertoires found in blood. Incomplete sequencing was indicated by rarefaction of sorted-subset datasets, despite the large sequencing depth. Larger estimated clonotype richness was generally found for naive subsets than for memory subsets. Because the study included a small number of donors, the genetic and exposure-history diversity represented was limited. Across several donors, approximately 4.9% of naive CD4, more than 3% of naive CD8, roughly 2.2% of memory CD4, and about 0.44% of memory CD8 clonotypes were shared.

Recombination joined TRBV6-4 with TRBJ2-7; tentative D gene TRBD2, with 6 bases matching. Source material: memory CD4+ T cells from PBMCs. Read against the paper, the sample's cell subset or site label means: CD45RA-negative fraction. This TCR was recovered from a young man in good health. Some clones in this sample may be carry-over from other donors' samples. The sequenced DNA: TGTGCCAGCAGTGACCCCGAGAGGGACTGTACCTACGAGCAGTACTTC. Its protein reads: CASSDPERDCTYEQYF.